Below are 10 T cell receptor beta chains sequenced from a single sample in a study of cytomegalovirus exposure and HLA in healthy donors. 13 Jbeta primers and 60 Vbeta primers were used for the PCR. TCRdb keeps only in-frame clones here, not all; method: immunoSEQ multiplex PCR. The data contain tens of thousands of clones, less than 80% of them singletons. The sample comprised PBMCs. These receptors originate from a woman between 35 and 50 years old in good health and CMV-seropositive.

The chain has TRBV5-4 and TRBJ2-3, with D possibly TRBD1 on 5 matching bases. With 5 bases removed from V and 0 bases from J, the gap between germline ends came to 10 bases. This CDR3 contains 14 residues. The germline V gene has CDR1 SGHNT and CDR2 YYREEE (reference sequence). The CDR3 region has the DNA TGTGCCAGCAGGCCGGCAGGGAGCACAGATACGCAGTATTTT. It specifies CASRPAGSTDTQYF.

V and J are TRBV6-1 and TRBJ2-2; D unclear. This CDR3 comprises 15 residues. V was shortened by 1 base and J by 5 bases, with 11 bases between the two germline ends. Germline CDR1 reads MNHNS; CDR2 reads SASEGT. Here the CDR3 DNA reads TGTGCCAGCAGTGAAGGGCGCGCGGATACCGGGGAGCTGTTTTTT. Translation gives CASSEGRADTGELFF.

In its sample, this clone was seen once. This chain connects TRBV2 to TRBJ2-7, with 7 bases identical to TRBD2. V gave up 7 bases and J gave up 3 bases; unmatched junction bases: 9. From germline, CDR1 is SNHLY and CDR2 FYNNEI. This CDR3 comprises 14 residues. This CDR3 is CASTRGEIGYEQYF. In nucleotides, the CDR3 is TGTGCCAGCACACGGGGGGAGATCGGCTACGAGCAGTACTTC.

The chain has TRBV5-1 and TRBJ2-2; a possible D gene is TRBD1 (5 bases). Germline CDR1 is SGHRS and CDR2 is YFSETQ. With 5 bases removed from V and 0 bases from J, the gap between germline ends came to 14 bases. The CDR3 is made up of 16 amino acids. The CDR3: CASSSQVAANTGELFF. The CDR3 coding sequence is TGCGCCAGCAGTTCACAGGTGGCCGCGAACACCGGGGAGCTGTTTTTT.

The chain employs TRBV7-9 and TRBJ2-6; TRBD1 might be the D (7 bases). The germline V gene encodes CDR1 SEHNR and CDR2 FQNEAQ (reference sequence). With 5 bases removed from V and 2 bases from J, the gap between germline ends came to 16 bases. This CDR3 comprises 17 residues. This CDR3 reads CASSDRSGGTGANVLTF. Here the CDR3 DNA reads TGTGCCAGCAGCGACAGGTCAGGGGGGACTGGGGCCAACGTCCTGACTTTC.

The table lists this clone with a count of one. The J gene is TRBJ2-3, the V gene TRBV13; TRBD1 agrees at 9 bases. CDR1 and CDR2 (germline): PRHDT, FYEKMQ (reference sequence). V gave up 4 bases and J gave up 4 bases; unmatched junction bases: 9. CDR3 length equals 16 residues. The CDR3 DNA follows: TGTGCCAGCAGCTCTCCGGACAGGGGTAAGCCAGATACGCAGTATTTT. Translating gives CASSSPDRGKPDTQYF.

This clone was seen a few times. The CDR3 spells CASSSGAPGDYEQYF. The DNA of the CDR3 is TGCGCCAGCAGCTCCGGGGCCCCAGGGGACTACGAGCAGTACTTC. V and J are TRBV5-1 and TRBJ2-7; a weak D match, TRBD1 (6 bases). The CDR3 has 15 amino acids. The germline V gene encodes CDR1 SGHRS and CDR2 YFSETQ. The V end was cut by 3 bases, the J end by 3 bases, with 16 bases between. The entire variable domain, with the rest obtained from reference TRBV5-1 and TRBJ2-7, is as follows: KAGVTQTPRYLIKTRGQQVTLSCSPISGHRSVSWYQQTPGQGLQFLFEYFSETQRNKGNFPGRFSGRQFSNSRSEMNVSTLELGDSALYLCASSSGAPGDYEQYFGPGTRLTVT.

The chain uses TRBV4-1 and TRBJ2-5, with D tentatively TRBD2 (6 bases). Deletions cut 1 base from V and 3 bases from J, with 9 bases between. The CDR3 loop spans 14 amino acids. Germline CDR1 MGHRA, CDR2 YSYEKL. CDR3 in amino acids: CASSQGDWEETQYF. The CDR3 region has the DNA TGCGCCAGCAGCCAAGGGGACTGGGAAGAGACCCAGTACTTC.

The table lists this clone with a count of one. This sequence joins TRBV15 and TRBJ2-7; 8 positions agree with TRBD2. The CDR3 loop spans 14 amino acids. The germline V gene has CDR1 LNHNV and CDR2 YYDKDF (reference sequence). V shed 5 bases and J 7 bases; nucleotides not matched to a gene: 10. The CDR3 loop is CATSLYGGAKEQYF. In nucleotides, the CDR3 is TGTGCCACCAGCCTCTACGGGGGGGCCAAAGAGCAGTACTTC.

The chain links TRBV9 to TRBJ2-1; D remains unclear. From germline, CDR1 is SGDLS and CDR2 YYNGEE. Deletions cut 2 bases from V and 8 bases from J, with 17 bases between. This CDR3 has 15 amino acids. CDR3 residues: CASSVRSLSADEQFF. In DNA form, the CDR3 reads TGTGCCAGCAGCGTGAGGAGTCTGTCCGCGGATGAGCAGTTCTTC.